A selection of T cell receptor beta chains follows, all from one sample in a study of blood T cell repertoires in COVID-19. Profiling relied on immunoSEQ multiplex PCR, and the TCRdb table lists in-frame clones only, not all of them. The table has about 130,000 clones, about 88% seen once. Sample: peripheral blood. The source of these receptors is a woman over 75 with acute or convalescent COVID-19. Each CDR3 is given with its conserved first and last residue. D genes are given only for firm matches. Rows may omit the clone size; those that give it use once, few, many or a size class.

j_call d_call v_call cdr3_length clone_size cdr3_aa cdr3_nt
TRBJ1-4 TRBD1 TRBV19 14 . CASSHDRGGEKLFF TGTGCCAGTAGTCACGACAGGGGCGGCGAAAAACTGTTTTTT
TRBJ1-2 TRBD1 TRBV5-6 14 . CASSRRDRGYGYTF TGTGCCAGCAGCAGGAGGGACAGGGGGTATGGCTACACCTTC
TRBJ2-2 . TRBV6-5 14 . CASSYSFLAGELFF TGTGCCAGCAGTTACTCTTTCCTAGCCGGGGAGCTGTTTTTT
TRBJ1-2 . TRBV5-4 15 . CASSLGTEGGYGYTF TGTGCCAGCAGCTTAGGCACTGAGGGTGGGTATGGCTACACCTTC
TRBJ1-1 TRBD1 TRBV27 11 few CARQGFTEAFF TGTGCCAGACAGGGGTTCACTGAAGCTTTCTTT
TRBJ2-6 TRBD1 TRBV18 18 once CASSQRTGGSSGANVLTF TGTGCCAGCTCACAACGGACAGGGGGGTCGTCTGGGGCCAACGTCCTGACTTTC
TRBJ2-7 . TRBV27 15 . CASSLRGTTSYEQYF TGTGCCAGCAGTTTAAGGGGCACTACCTCCTACGAGCAGTACTTC
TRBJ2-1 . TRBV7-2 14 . CASSLEIAWNEQFF TGTGCCAGCAGCTTAGAAATAGCGTGGAATGAGCAGTTCTTC
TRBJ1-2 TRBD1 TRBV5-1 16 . CASIPIPNDRGYGYTF TGCGCCAGCATCCCCATCCCGAATGACAGGGGCTATGGCTACACCTTC
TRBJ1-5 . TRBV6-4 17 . CASSPPVAAGMDQPQHF TGTGCCAGCAGTCCCCCCGTTGCGGCAGGGATGGACCAGCCCCAGCATTTT
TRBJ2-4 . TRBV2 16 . CASSPGGGRAKNIQYF TGTGCCAGCAGTCCAGGTGGGGGGAGGGCCAAAAACATTCAGTACTTC
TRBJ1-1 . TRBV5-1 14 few CASSLALRETEAFF TGCGCCAGCAGCTTGGCGTTGAGGGAAACTGAAGCTTTCTTT
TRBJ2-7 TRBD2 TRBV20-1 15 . CSASRGRGGTGEQYF TGCAGTGCTAGTAGGGGGCGGGGGGGAACGGGGGAGCAGTACTTC
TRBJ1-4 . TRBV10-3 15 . CAISETQGPNEKLFF TGTGCCATCAGTGAGACACAGGGACCTAATGAAAAACTGTTTTTT
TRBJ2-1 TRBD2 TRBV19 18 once CASSRTGGLAGPYNEQFF TGTGCCAGTAGCCGAACGGGGGGACTAGCGGGACCCTACAATGAGCAGTTCTTC
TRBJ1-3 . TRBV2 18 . CASSDVVGGITTGNTIYF TGTGCCAGCAGTGACGTTGTTGGGGGCATAACTACTGGAAACACCATATATTTT
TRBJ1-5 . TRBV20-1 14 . CSASSGNGNQPQHF TGCAGTGCTAGTTCCGGGAACGGCAATCAGCCCCAGCATTTT
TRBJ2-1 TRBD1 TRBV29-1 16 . CSAQGTGGLRRSEQFF TGCAGCGCCCAGGGGACAGGGGGCCTACGCCGAAGTGAGCAGTTCTTC
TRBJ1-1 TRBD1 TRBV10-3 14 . CAISEPTGGTEAFF TGTGCCATCAGTGAGCCAACAGGGGGCACTGAAGCTTTCTTT
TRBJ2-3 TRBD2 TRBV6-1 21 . CASSEAWAGLAGPRRADTQYF TGTGCCAGCAGTGAAGCGTGGGCGGGACTAGCGGGCCCCAGGCGGGCAGATACGCAGTATTTT
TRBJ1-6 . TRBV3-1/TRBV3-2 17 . CASSQEPGGTRNSPLHF TGTGCCAGCAGCCAAGAACCCGGGGGGACCCGCAATTCACCCCTCCACTTT
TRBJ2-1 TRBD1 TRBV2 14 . CASRRQGALNEQFF TGTGCCAGCAGGCGGCAGGGGGCTTTGAATGAGCAGTTCTTC
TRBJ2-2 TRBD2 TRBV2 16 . CASNGGGARWTGELFF TGTGCCAGCAACGGCGGGGGGGCCCGGTGGACCGGGGAGCTGTTTTTT
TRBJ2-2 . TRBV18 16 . CASSPRPLMSAGELFF TGTGCCAGCTCACCACGTCCATTAATGAGCGCCGGGGAGCTGTTTTTT
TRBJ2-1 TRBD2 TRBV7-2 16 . CASSPLGGRAYNEQFF TGTGCCAGCAGCCCCCTCGGCGGGAGGGCCTACAATGAGCAGTTCTTC
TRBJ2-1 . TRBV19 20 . CASSKSPFALAEGMGNEQFF TGTGCCAGTAGTAAGTCCCCTTTTGCGTTAGCGGAGGGAATGGGGAATGAGCAGTTCTTC
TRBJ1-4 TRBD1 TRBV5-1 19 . CASSRVPGQGGATNEKLFF TGCGCCAGCAGCCGAGTTCCGGGACAGGGAGGTGCAACTAATGAAAAACTGTTTTTT
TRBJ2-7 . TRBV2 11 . CASSPLRGQYF TGTGCCAGCAGCCCCCTGCGGGGACAGTACTTC
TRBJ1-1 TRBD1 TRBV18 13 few CASSPTGGFEAFF TGTGCCAGCTCACCGACAGGGGGCTTTGAAGCTTTCTTT
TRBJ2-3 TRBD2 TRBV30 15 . CAWTPPAGNTDTQYF TGTGCCTGGACGCCTCCAGCGGGGAACACAGATACGCAGTATTTT
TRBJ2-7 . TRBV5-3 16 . CARSSDTRVSTYEQYF TGTGCCAGAAGCTCCGATACTCGGGTATCAACCTACGAGCAGTACTTC
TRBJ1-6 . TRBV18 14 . CASSPTGDNSPLHF TGTGCCAGCTCACCGACGGGGGATAATTCACCCCTCCACTTT
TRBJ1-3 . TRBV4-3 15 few CASSLNGGPGNTIYF TGCGCCAGCAGCCTTAATGGGGGCCCAGGAAACACCATATATTTT
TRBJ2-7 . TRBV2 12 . CASSESVYEQYF TGTGCCAGCAGTGAGTCAGTATACGAGCAGTACTTC
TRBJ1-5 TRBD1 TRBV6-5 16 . CASSSWTQGGNQPQHF TGTGCCAGCAGTTCATGGACCCAGGGGGGCAATCAGCCCCAGCATTTT
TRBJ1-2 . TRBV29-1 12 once CSVRAEGRGYTF TGCAGCGTGCGGGCCGAGGGAAGGGGCTACACCTTC
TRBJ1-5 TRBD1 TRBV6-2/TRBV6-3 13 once CASTPTGIQPQHF TGTGCCAGCACCCCGACAGGGATCCAGCCCCAGCATTTT